This T cell receptor (beta chain) was identified in a study of type 1 regulatory T cells. Study-level information: This in vitro CD4 product, T-allo10, is enriched for Tr1 cells and alloantigen-specific.

Each CDR3 protein gets one entry after TCRdb re-called the reads with MiXCR. Counted here are 80,000 to 100,000 distinct CDR3 sequences, roughly 28% occurring once; the ten biggest clones make up less than 2.5%. The material sequenced was CD4+ T cells, either the whole sample or a sorted fraction (not recorded which). This clonotype was obtained from a human donor in good health.

This CDR3 is CASNVGFATDTQYF. For the CDR3, the DNA is TGTGCCAGCAACGTAGGGTTCGCCACAGATACGCAGTATTTT. V gene TRBV7-8 combines with J gene TRBJ2-3; D unclear. Germline V CDR1 and CDR2: SGHVS, FQNEAQ. The CDR3 runs 14 residues. Trimming took 7 bases from V and 2 from J, leaving 13 bases between them. The whole variable domain, filled in from reference TRBV7-8 and TRBJ2-3, reads GAGVSQSPRYKVAKRGQDVALRCDPISGHVSLFWYQQALGQGPEFLTYFQNEAQLDKSGLPSDRFFAERPEGSVSTLKIQRTQQEDSAVYLCASNVGFATDTQYFGPGTRLTVL.